The TCR beta chain described here comes from a study of a mutant IDH1 vaccine in newly diagnosed glioma. Study results and limitations: Top peripheral T cell clonotype shifts appeared unrelated to pseudoprogression.

Time point: week 47, end of study. Each vaccine dose was 300 ug of mutant IDH1 20-mer peptide, with topical imiquimod. Donors had new WHO grade 3 or 4 IDH1-mutant, ATRX-lost astrocytomas. Between the trimmed V and J ends, which lost 10 bases and 1 base, there was a span of 14 bases. The CDR3 sequence is 13 residues long. Looked up from germline, CDR1 is SGHTS and CDR2 is YDEGEE. Turning to this clone: The target antigen is unknown.

Generated by immunoSEQ multiplex PCR, the TCRdb table keeps only in-frame clones and is missing some. The sample has about 56,000 clones, 75% seen once. Sample: PBMCs, taken from a glioma patient whose treatment included an IDH1 peptide vaccine. The TCR originated in a middle-aged man with glioma. The chain is built from TRBV5-8 and TRBJ1-1, with D unresolved. The CDR3, as DNA: TGTGCCTCGATAGGACTTCGGAACACTGAAGCTTTCTTT. Translating it yields CASIGLRNTEAFF.